The 10 T cell receptor beta chains given below trace back to one sample, sequenced in a study of cytomegalovirus exposure and HLA in healthy donors. PCR amplification relied on 60 Vbeta primers (plus 13 Jbeta primers). Measured with immunoSEQ multiplex PCR; TCRdb has only the in-frame clones, and not every one. This table holds around 150,000 clones, 75% to 85% found once. Sample: PBMCs. Receptor source: a male donor in good health and CMV-seropositive.

This chain links TRBV5-6 with TRBJ1-1, with a tentative D call TRBD1 (6 bases). Trimming stripped 1 base from V and 1 base from J, with 14 bases between. Per germline, CDR1 SGHDT and CDR2 YYEEEE. The CDR3 runs 16 residues. The CDR3 loop reads CASSLFGRGGNTEAFF. CDR3 DNA: TGTGCCAGCAGCTTGTTTGGTAGGGGGGGGAACACTGAAGCTTTCTTT.

This clone was observed once. The rearrangement links TRBV6-5 to TRBJ1-2; D is ambiguous. Trimming left V 0 bases short and J 5 bases short, with 7 bases between. Germline CDR1 is MNHEY and CDR2 is SVGAGI. There are 13 residues in the CDR3. The CDR3 bases are TGTGCCAGCAGTTACTCCGGAGATTATGGCTACACCTTC. Translated: CASSYSGDYGYTF.

The rearrangement joins TRBV4-2 to TRBJ2-3; perhaps TRBD2 as D (5 bases). V lost 0 bases and J 0 bases, leaving 22 bases between the germline ends. From germline, CDR1 is LGHNA and CDR2 YNFKEQ. The CDR3 runs 20 residues. In DNA form, the CDR3 reads TGTGCCAGCAGCCAAGAGCAGGCGGTCCGTCGACGGGGTAGCACAGATACGCAGTATTTT. Translating it yields CASSQEQAVRRRGSTDTQYF.

As for this clone: At one of its ends the junction is not consistent with the germline gene, which may arise from a read error. This chain connects TRBV7-9 to TRBJ1-2, with D perhaps TRBD1 (5 bases). The CDR3 runs 16 residues. The germline gives CDR1 SEHNR, CDR2 FQNEAQ (reference sequence). DNA for the CDR3: TGTTCCAGCAGCCAGGACATCCACCTGAGGAACTATGGCTACACCTTC. Protein product: CSSSQDIHLRNYGYTF.

J is TRBJ1-2 and V is TRBV6-6, with TRBD1 identical over 7 bases. V was clipped by 2 bases and J by 3 bases; unmatched bases: 6. The CDR3 runs to 15 residues. Germline lookup yields CDR1 MNHNY and CDR2 SVGAGI (reference sequence). CDR3 bases: TGTGCCAGCAGTTACGTAGGGGACAGCTACTATGGCTACACCTTC. It yields the protein CASSYVGDSYYGYTF.

This clone has only a few counts. V gene TRBV19 combines with J gene TRBJ2-1, with D perhaps matching TRBD2 (5 bases). With 0 bases removed from V and 12 bases from J, the gap between germline ends came to 18 bases. Germline V lookup: CDR1 LNHDA, CDR2 SQIVND (reference sequence). The CDR3 runs 15 residues. The CDR3 region is CASSIDRASPQRQFF. The CDR3 coding sequence is TGTGCCAGTAGTATAGATCGAGCTAGCCCCCAACGGCAGTTCTTC.

The chain combines TRBV5-6 with TRBJ1-1; D unclear. This CDR3 comprises 11 residues. The V and J ends lost 1 base and 10 bases respectively, with 8 bases between them. CDR1 is SGHDT and CDR2 is YYEEEE in the germline V gene. In DNA, the CDR3 is TGTGCCAGCAGCTTGTCAGGTCGAGCTTTCTTT. As protein: CASSLSGRAFF.

The chain has TRBV4-3 and TRBJ2-1; 7 bases agree with TRBD1. In germline, CDR1 is LGHNA, CDR2 YSLEER. The CDR3 runs to 15 residues. The ends lost 3 bases at V and 7 bases at J; junction bases unmatched: 9. CDR3 sequence: CASSHFGTVGNEQFF. CDR3 nucleotides: TGCGCCAGCAGCCATTTCGGGACAGTCGGGAATGAGCAGTTCTTC.

The chain carries TRBV7-2 and TRBJ1-2, with D possibly being TRBD1 (5 bases). V lost 5 bases, J lost 2 bases, and 9 bases lay in between. Germline V gene lookup returns CDR1 SGHTA and CDR2 FQGNSA. The CDR3 spans 13 residues. This CDR3 reads CASSQQENYGYTF. The DNA of the CDR3 is TGTGCCAGCAGCCAACAGGAGAACTATGGCTACACCTTC.

This chain joins TRBV18 and TRBJ1-5; weak D call: TRBD1 (6 bases). The germline gives CDR1 KGHSH, CDR2 LQKENI. V was cut by 3 bases and J by 4 bases, with 7 bases left in between. The CDR3 runs to 13 residues. The CDR3 spells CASSPDRNQPQHF. For the CDR3, the DNA is TGTGCCAGCTCACCGGACAGAAATCAGCCCCAGCATTTT.